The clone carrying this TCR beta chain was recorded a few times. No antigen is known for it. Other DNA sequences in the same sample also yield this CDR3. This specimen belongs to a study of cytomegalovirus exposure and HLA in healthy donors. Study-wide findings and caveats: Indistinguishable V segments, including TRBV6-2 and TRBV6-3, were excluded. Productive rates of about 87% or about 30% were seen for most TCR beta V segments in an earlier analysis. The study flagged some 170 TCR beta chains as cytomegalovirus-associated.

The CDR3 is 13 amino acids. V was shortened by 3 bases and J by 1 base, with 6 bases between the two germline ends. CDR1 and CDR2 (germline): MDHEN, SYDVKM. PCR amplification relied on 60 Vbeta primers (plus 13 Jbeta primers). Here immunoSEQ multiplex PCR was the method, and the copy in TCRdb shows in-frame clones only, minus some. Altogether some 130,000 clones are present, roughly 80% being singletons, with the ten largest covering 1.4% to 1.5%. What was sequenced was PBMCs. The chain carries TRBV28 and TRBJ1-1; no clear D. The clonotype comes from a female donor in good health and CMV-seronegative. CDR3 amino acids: CASSFGGNTEAFF. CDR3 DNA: TGTGCCAGCAGTTTTGGAGGGAACACTGAAGCTTTCTTT.